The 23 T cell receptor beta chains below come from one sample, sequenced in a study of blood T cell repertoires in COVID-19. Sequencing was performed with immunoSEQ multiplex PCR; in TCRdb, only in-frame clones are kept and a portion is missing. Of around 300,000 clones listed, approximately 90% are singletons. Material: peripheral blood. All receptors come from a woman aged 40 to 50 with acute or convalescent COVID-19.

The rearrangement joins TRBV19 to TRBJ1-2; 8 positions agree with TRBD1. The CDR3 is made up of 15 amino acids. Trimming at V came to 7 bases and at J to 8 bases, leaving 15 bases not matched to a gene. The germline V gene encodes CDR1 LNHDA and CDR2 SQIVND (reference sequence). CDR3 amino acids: CASTKGSQGARGYTF. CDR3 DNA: TGTGCCAGTACCAAAGGGTCTCAGGGGGCGCGGGGCTACACCTTC.

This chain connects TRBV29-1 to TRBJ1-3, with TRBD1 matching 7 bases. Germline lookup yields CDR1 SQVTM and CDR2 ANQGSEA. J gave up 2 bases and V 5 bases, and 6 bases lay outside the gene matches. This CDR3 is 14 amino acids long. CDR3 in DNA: TGCAGCGTTACGAGGGGGCTTGCTGGAAACACCATATATTTT. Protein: CSVTRGLAGNTIYF.

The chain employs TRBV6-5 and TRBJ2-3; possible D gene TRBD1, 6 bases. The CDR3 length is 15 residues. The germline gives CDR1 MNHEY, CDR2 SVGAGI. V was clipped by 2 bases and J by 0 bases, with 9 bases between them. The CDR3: CASSYRRGSTDTQYF. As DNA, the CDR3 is TGTGCCAGCAGTTACCGCAGGGGAAGCACAGATACGCAGTATTTT.

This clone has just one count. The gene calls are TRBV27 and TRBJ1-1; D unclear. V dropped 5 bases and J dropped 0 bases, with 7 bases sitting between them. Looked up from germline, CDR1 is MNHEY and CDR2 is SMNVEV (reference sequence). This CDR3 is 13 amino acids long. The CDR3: CASSPGMNTEAFF. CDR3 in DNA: TGTGCCAGCAGTCCCGGGATGAACACTGAAGCTTTCTTT.

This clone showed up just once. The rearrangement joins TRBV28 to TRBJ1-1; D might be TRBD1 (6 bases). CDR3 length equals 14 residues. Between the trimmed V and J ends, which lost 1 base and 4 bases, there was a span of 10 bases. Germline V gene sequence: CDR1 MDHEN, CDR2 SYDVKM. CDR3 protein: CASSLSTGITEAFF. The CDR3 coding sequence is TGTGCCAGCAGTTTATCGACAGGAATCACTGAAGCTTTCTTT.

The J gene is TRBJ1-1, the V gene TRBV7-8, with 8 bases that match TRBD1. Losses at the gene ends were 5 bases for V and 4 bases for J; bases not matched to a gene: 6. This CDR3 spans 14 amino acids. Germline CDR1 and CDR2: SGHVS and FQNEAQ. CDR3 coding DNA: TGTGCCAGCAGCACCGGACAGGGAAGCACTGAAGCTTTCTTT. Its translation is CASSTGQGSTEAFF.

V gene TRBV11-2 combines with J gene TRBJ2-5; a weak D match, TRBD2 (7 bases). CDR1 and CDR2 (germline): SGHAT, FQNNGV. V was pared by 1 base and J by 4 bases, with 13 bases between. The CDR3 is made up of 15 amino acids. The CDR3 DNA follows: TGTGCCAGCAGCTTAGGGGGCGGGGGCAGAGAGACCCAGTACTTC. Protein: CASSLGGGGRETQYF.

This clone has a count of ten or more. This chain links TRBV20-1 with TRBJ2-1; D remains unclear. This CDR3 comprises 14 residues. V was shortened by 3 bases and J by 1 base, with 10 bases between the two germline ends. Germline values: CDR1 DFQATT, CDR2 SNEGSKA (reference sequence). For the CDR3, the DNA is TGCAGTGCTAGTATTTGGCGGTCCTACAATGAGCAGTTCTTC. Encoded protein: CSASIWRSYNEQFF.

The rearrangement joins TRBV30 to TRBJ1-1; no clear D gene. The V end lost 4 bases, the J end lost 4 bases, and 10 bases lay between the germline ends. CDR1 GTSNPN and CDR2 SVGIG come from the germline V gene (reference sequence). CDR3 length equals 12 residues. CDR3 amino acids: CAWIAEGTEAFF. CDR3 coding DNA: TGTGCCTGGATTGCTGAGGGCACTGAAGCTTTCTTT.

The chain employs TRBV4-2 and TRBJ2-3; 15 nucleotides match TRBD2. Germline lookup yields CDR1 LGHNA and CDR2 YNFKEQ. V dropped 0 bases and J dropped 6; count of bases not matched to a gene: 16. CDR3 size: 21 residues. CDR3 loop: CASSQENGLAGGPFLSDTQYF. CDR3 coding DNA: TGTGCCAGCAGCCAAGAGAACGGACTAGCGGGGGGGCCATTTCTCTCCGATACGCAGTATTTT.

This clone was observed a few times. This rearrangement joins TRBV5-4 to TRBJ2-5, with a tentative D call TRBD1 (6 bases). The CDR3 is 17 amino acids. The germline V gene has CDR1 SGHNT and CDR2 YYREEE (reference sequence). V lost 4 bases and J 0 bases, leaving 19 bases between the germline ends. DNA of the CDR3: TGTGCCAGCAGCAAATATCGCCCTGGACAGAACCAAGAGACCCAGTACTTC. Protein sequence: CASSKYRPGQNQETQYF. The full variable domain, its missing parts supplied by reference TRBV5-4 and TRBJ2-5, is ETGVTQSPTHLIKTRGQQVTLRCSSQSGHNTVSWYQQALGQGPQFIFQYYREEENGRGNFPPRFSGLQFPNYSSELNVNALELDDSALYLCASSKYRPGQNQETQYFGPGTRLLVL.

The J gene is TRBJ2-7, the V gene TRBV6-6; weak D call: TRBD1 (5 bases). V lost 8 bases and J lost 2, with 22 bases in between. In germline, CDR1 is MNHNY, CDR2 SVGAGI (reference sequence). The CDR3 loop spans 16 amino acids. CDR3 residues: CASSERPGHLTYEQYV. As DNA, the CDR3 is TGTGCCAGCTCGGAACGCCCCGGACACCTGACCTACGAGCAGTACGTC.

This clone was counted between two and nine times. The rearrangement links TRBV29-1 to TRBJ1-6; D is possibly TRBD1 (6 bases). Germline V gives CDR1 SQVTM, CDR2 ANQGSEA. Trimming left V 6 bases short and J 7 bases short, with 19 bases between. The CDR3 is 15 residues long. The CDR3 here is CSVRAEGGPNSPLHF. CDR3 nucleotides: TGCAGCGTACGGGCCGAAGGGGGTCCAAATTCACCCCTCCACTTT. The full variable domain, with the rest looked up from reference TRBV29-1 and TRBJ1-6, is SAVISQKPSRDICQRGTSLTIQCQVDSQVTMMFWYRQQPGQSLTLIATANQGSEATYESGFVIDKFPISRPNLTFSTLTVSNMSPEDSSIYLCSVRAEGGPNSPLHFGNGTRLTVT.

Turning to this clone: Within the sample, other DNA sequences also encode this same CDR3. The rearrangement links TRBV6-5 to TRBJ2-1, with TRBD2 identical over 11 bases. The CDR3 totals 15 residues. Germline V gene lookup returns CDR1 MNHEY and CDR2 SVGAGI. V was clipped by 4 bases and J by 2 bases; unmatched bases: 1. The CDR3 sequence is CASSSLAGAYNEQFF. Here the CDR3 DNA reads TGTGCCAGCAGTTCACTAGCGGGGGCCTACAATGAGCAGTTCTTC.

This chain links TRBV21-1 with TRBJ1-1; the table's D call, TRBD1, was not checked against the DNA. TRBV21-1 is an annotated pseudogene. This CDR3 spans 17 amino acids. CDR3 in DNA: TGTGCCAGCAGCAAAGATGGGGCAGGGGCTTCGAACACTGAAGCTTTCTTT. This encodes CASSKDGAGASNTEAFF.

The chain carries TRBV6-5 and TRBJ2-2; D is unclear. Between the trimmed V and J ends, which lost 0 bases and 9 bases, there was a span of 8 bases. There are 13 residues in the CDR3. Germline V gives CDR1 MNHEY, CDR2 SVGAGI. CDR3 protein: CASSYSSQRELFF. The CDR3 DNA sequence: TGTGCCAGCAGTTACTCGTCACAGCGGGAGCTGTTTTTT.

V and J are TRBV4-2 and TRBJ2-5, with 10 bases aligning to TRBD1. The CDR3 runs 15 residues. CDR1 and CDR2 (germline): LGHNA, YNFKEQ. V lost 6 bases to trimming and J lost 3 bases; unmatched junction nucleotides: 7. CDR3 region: CASSQTTGGEETQYF. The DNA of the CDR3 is TGTGCCAGCAGTCAAACGACAGGGGGCGAAGAGACCCAGTACTTC.

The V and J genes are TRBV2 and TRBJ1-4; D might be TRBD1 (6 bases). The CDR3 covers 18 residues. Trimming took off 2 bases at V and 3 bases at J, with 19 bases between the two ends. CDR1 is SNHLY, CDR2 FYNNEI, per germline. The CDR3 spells CASSEPPGGLGANEKLFF. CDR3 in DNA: TGTGCCAGCAGTGAACCTCCCGGGGGGCTGGGAGCTAATGAAAAACTGTTTTTT.

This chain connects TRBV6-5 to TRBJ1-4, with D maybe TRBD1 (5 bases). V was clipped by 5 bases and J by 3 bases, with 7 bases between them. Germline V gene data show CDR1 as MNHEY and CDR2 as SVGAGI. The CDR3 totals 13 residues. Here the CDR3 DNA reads TGTGCCAGCAGTCGACAGCCTAATGAAAAACTGTTTTTT. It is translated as CASSRQPNEKLFF.

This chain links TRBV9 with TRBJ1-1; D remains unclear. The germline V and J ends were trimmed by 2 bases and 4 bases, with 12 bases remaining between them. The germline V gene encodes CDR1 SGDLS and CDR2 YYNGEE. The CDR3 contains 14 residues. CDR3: CASSVAPSSTEAFF. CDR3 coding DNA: TGTGCCAGCAGCGTCGCCCCTTCTAGCACTGAAGCTTTCTTT. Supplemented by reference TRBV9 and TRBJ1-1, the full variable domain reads DSGVTQTPKHLITATGQRVTLRCSPRSGDLSVYWYQQSLDQGLQFLIQYYNGEERAKGNILERFSAQQFPDLHSELNLSSLELGDSALYFCASSVAPSSTEAFFGQGTRLTVV.

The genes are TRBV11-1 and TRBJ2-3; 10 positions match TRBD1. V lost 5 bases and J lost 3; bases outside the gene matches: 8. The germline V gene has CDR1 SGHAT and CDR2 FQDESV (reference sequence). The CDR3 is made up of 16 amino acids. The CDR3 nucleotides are TGTGCCAGCAGCGCTGGACAGGGGGGGGTGACAGATACGCAGTATTTT. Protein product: CASSAGQGGVTDTQYF. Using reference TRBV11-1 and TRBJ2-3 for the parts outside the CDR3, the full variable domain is EAEVAQSPRYKITEKSQAVAFWCDPISGHATLYWYRQILGQGPELLVQFQDESVVDDSQLPKDRFSAERLKGVDSTLKIQPAELGDSAMYLCASSAGQGGVTDTQYFGPGTRLTVL.

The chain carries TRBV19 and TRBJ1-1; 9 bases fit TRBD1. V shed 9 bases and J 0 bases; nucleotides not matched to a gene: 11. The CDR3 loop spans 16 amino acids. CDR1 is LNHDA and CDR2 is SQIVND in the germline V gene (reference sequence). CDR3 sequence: CASLGWTGVMNTEAFF. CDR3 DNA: TGTGCCAGCCTGGGCTGGACAGGGGTCATGAACACTGAAGCTTTCTTT.

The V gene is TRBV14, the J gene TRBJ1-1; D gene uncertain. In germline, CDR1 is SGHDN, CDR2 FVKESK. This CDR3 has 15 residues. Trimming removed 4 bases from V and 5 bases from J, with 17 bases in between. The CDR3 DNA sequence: TGTGCCAGCAGCCTCAGACGGGAGGAGGAGACTGAAGCTTTCTTT. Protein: CASSLRREEETEAFF. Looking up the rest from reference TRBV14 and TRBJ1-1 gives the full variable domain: EAGVTQFPSHSVIEKGQTVTLRCDPISGHDNLYWYRRVMGKEIKFLLHFVKESKQDESGMPNNRFLAERTGGTYSTLKVQPAELEDSGVYFCASSLRREEETEAFFGQGTRLTVV.